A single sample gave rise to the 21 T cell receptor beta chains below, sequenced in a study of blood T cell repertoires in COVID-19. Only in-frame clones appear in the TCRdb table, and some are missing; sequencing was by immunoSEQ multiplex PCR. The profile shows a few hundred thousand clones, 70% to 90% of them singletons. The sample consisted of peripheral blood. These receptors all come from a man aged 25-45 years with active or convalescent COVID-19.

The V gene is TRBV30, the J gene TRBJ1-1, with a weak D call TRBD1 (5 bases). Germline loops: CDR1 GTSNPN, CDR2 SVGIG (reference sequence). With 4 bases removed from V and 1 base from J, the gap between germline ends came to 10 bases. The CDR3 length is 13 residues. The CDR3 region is CAWTSTGNTEAFF. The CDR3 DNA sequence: TGTGCCTGGACCTCAACAGGGAACACTGAAGCTTTCTTT.

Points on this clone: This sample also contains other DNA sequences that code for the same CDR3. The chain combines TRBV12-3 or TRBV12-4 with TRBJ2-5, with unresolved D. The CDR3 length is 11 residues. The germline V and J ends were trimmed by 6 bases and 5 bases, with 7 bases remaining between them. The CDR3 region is CASSTGETQYF. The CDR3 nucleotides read TGTGCCAGCAGCACCGGGGAGACCCAGTACTTC.

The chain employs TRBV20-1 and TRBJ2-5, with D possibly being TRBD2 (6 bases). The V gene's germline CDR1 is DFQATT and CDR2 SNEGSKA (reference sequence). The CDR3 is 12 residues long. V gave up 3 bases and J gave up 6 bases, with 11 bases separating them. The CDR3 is CSASGGGKTQYF. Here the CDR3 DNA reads TGCAGTGCTAGTGGGGGAGGAAAGACCCAGTACTTC.

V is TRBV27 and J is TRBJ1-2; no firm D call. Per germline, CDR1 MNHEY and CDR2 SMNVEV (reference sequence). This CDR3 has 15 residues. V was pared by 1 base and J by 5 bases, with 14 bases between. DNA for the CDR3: TGTGCCAGCAGTTTATTGTCCGGGTTAGGATATGGCTACACCTTC. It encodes CASSLLSGLGYGYTF.

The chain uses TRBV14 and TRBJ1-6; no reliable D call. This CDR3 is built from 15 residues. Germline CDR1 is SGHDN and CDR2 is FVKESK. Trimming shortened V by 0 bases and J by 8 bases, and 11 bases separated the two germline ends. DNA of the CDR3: TGTGCCAGCAGCCAAGATCGAGGATCTTATTCACCCCTCCACTTT. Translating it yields CASSQDRGSYSPLHF.

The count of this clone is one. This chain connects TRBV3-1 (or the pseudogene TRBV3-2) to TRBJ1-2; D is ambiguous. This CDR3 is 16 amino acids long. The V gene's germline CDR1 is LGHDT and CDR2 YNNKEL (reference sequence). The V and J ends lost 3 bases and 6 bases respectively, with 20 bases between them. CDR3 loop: CASSHDVRNARHGYTF. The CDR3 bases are TGTGCCAGCAGCCATGACGTGCGGAACGCTCGACATGGCTACACCTTC.

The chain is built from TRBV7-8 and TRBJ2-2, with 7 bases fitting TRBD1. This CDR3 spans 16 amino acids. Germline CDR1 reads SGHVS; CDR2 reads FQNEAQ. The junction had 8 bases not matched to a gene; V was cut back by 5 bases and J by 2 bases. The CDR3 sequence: CASSEYRGRNTGELFF. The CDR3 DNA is TGTGCCAGCAGCGAATACAGGGGCCGTAACACCGGGGAGCTGTTTTTT.

The CDR3 loop reads CATSRTGTAIYGYTF. DNA of the CDR3: TGTGCCACCAGCAGAACCGGGACAGCCATCTATGGCTACACCTTC. The V and J genes are TRBV15 and TRBJ1-2; 7 bases are shared with TRBD1. V shed 2 bases and J 4 bases; nucleotides not matched to a gene: 7. Germline V CDR1 and CDR2: LNHNV, YYDKDF (reference sequence). This CDR3 region has 15 residues.

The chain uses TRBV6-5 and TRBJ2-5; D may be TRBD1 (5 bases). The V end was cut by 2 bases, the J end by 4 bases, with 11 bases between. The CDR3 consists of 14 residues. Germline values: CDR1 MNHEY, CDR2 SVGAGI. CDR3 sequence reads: CASSYGWGGETQYF. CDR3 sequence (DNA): TGTGCCAGCAGTTACGGTTGGGGCGGAGAGACCCAGTACTTC.

The CDR3 loop is CASSQDPSGYNSPLHF. The CDR3 DNA sequence: TGCGCCAGCAGCCAAGATCCTTCAGGGTACAATTCACCCCTCCACTTT. The chain couples TRBV4-3 to TRBJ1-6, with a weak D call TRBD1 (5 bases). The CDR3 sequence is 16 residues long. The germline V gene encodes CDR1 LGHNA and CDR2 YSLEER. V gave up 0 bases and J gave up 7 bases, with 13 bases separating them.

In nucleotides, the CDR3 is TGTGCCAGCAGACAGGGTCGTGAGCAGTTCTTC. The encoded protein is CASRQGREQFF. The chain combines TRBV12-3 or TRBV12-4 with TRBJ2-1, with D perhaps TRBD1 (6 bases). CDR3 size: 11 residues. The V and J ends lost 6 bases and 9 bases respectively, with 9 bases between them.

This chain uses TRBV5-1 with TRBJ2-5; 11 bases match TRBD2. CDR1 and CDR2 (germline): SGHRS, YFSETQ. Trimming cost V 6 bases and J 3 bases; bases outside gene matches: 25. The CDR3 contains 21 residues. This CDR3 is CASKRVLAGGGHGAQEETQYF. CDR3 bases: TGCGCCAGCAAGCGTGTCCTAGCGGGGGGAGGACACGGGGCCCAAGAAGAGACCCAGTACTTC.

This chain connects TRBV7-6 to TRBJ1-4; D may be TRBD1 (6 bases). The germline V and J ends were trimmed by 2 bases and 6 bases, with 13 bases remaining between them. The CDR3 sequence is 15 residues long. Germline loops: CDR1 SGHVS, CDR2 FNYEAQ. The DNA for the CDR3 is TGTGCCAGCAGCTTATTTCGGGGGGCTGATGAAAAACTGTTTTTT. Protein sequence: CASSLFRGADEKLFF.

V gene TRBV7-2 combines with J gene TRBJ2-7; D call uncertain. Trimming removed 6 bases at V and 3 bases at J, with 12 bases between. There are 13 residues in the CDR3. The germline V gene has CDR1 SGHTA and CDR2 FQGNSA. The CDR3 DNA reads TGTGCCAGCAGTTCTTTTTCTCTCTACGAGCAGTACTTC. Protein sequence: CASSSFSLYEQYF.

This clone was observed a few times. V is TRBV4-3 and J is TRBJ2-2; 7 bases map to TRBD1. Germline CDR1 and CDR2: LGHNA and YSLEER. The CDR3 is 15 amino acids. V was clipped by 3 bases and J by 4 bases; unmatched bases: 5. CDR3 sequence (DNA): TGCGCCAGCAGCCATGGGACAGTAGGCACCGGGGAGCTGTTTTTT. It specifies CASSHGTVGTGELFF.

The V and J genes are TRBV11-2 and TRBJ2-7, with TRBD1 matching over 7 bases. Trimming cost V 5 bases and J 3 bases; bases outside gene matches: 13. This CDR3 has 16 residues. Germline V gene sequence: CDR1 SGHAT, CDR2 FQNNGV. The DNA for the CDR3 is TGTGCCAGCAGCCTGCCGGGACCGACAGGGCTCTACGAGCAGTACTTC. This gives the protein CASSLPGPTGLYEQYF.

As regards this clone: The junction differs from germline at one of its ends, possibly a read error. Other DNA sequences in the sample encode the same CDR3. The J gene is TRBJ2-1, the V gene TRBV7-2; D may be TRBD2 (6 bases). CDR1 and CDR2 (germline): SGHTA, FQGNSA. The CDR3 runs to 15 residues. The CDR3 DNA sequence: TGCGCCAGCAGCTTAGACGGGGGTTTTAGGAATGAGCAGTTCTTC. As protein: CASSLDGGFRNEQFF.

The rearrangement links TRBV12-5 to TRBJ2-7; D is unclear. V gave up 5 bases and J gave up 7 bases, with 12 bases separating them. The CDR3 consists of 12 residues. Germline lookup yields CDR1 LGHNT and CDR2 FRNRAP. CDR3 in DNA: TGTGCTAGTGGTCCCACCAACAGAGAGCAGTACTTC. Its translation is CASGPTNREQYF.

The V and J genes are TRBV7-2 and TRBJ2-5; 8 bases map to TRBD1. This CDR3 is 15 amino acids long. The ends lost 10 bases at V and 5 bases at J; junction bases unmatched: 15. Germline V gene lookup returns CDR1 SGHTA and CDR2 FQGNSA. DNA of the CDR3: TGTGCCACCATATCCACAGGGGGGTTCTGGGAGACCCAGTACTTC. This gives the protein CATISTGGFWETQYF.

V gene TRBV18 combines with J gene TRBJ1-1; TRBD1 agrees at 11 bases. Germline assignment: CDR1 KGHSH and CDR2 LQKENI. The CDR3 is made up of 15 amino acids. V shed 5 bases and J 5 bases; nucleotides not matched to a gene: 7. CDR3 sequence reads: CASSSSGTGGTEAFF. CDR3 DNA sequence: TGTGCCAGCTCATCATCCGGGACAGGGGGTACTGAAGCTTTCTTT.

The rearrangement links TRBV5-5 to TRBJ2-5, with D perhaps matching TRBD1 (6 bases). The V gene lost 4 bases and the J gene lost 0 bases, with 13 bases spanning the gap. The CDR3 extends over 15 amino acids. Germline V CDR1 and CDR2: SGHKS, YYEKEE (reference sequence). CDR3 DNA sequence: TGTGCCAGCAGCGTACAGGGCCTGTACCAAGAGACCCAGTACTTC. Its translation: CASSVQGLYQETQYF.